This is a list of T cell receptor beta chains from one sample in a study of CD8 T cells in Susac syndrome. TCRdb redid the calling of the immunoSEQ multiplex PCR reads with MiXCR, one entry per CDR3 protein. The profile covers about 180,000 distinct CDR3 sequences, with 95% appearing a single time and about 0.16% taken by the ten largest. The sequenced material came from CD8+ T cells from PBMCs. Source of these receptors: a human donor with multiple sclerosis. The CDR3 runs from the conserved cysteine through the conserved F or W. A D gene is named only where the DNA matches it firmly. A clone size is listed for some rows: how often the clone was seen (once, few, many), or a class if it is expanded.

size: once; J: TRBJ2-1; D: NA; V: TRBV14; DNA: TGTGCCAGCAGCCACGGTCAATCCTCCTACAATGAGCAGTTCTTC; CDR3: CASSHGQSSYNEQFF
size: NA; J: TRBJ2-6; D: NA; V: TRBV4-1; DNA: TGCGCCAGCAGCCAAGATCGGGGTGGGGCCAACGTCCTGACTTTC; CDR3: CASSQDRGGANVLTF
size: NA; J: TRBJ1-1; D: NA; V: TRBV2; DNA: TGTGCCAGCAGTGAAGCCCCATGGACACACAGGGAGGGAATCACTGAAGCTTTCTTT; CDR3: CASSEAPWTHREGITEAFF
size: NA; J: TRBJ2-5; D: NA; V: TRBV12-3/TRBV12-4; DNA: TGTGCCAGCAGTTTAGGGTCGGGGACGCGAGAGACCCAGTACTTC; CDR3: CASSLGSGTRETQYF
size: NA; J: TRBJ2-1; D: TRBD2; V: TRBV2; DNA: TGTGCCAGCAGTGAGGGGACTAGCGGGAGCGGCTCCTACAATGAGCAGTTCTTC; CDR3: CASSEGTSGSGSYNEQFF
size: NA; J: TRBJ1-1; D: NA; V: TRBV7-9; DNA: TGTGCCAGCAGCCCCGCAAGGGGGGTGAACACTGAAGCTTTCTTT; CDR3: CASSPARGVNTEAFF
size: NA; J: TRBJ2-5; D: NA; V: TRBV13; DNA: TGTGCCAGCAGCTTACCAGGAGTAGAGACCCAGTACTTC; CDR3: CASSLPGVETQYF
size: once; J: TRBJ2-1; D: NA; V: TRBV5-1; DNA: TGCGCCAGCACCTTGGGGGGATACAATGAGCAGTTCTTC; CDR3: CASTLGGYNEQFF
size: once; J: TRBJ2-5; D: NA; V: TRBV20-1; DNA: TGCAGTGCTAGAGATCCGGGACCTGTACAAGAGACCCAGTACTTC; CDR3: CSARDPGPVQETQYF
size: NA; J: TRBJ1-6; D: TRBD1; V: TRBV13; DNA: TGTGCCAGCAGCTACAGACAGGGAGGATCACCCCTCCACTTT; CDR3: CASSYRQGGSPLHF
size: NA; J: TRBJ2-7; D: NA; V: TRBV20-1; DNA: TGCAGTGCTAGCCCCAACCGGGCCCCCTACGAGCAGTACTTC; CDR3: CSASPNRAPYEQYF
size: NA; J: TRBJ1-2; D: NA; V: TRBV29-1; DNA: TGCAGCGCATATCTCTCGGGTGGCTACACCTTC; CDR3: CSAYLSGGYTF
size: NA; J: TRBJ2-1; D: NA; V: TRBV20-1; DNA: TGCAGTGCTACCCCCGGGACAGCGGGAAATGAGCAGTTCTTC; CDR3: CSATPGTAGNEQFF
size: NA; J: TRBJ2-5; D: NA; V: TRBV25-1; DNA: TGTGCCAGCAGTGGGCAGTGGGAGACCCAGTACTTC; CDR3: CASSGQWETQYF
size: once; J: TRBJ2-7; D: NA; V: TRBV6-2/TRBV6-3; DNA: TGTGCCAGCAGACCGGACGGGCGGGAGCAGTACTTC; CDR3: CASRPDGREQYF
size: NA; J: TRBJ2-1; D: TRBD2; V: TRBV7-8; DNA: TGTGCCAGCAGCTTGCTTGGACTAGGGATCAATGAGCAGTTCTTC; CDR3: CASSLLGLGINEQFF
size: NA; J: TRBJ2-3; D: NA; V: TRBV4-1; DNA: TGCGCCAGCAGCCCGGCGGACACACTCACAGATACGCAGTATTTT; CDR3: CASSPADTLTDTQYF
size: NA; J: TRBJ2-7; D: NA; V: TRBV29-1; DNA: TGCAGCGTTGCCAATACCAACCTCTACGAGCAGTACTTC; CDR3: CSVANTNLYEQYF
size: once; J: TRBJ2-7; D: NA; V: TRBV20-1; DNA: TGCAGTGCGGAGGGACAGCGGGCCTACGAGCAGTACTTC; CDR3: CSAEGQRAYEQYF
size: NA; J: TRBJ2-5; D: TRBD1; V: TRBV27; DNA: TGTGCCAGCGGACAGGGCCAAGAGACCCAGTACTTC; CDR3: CASGQGQETQYF
size: NA; J: TRBJ1-1; D: NA; V: TRBV5-1; DNA: TGCGCCAGCAGCTCGGGACCGTGGAACACTGAAGCTTTCTTT; CDR3: CASSSGPWNTEAFF
size: NA; J: TRBJ2-1; D: TRBD2; V: TRBV9; DNA: TGTGCCAGCAGCGTATCGGGAGGGTCAGGGGATGAGCAGTTCTTC; CDR3: CASSVSGGSGDEQFF
size: NA; J: TRBJ2-1; D: TRBD2; V: TRBV11-1; DNA: TGTGCCAGCAGCCTAGGATCTTCTTGGGTCCAGCGGGACGACTACAATGAGCAGTTCTTC; CDR3: CASSLGSSWVQRDDYNEQFF
size: NA; J: TRBJ2-4; D: TRBD1; V: TRBV7-8; DNA: TGTGCCAGCAGCTTTGGGACAGGGCTCCACATTTTGTACTTC; CDR3: CASSFGTGLHILYF